A selection of T cell receptor beta chains follows, all from one sample in a study of CD8 T cells in ankylosing spondylitis. MiXCR, applied by TCRdb to the 5' RACE reads, yields one record per CDR3 protein. The profile shows about 150,000 distinct CDR3 sequences, under 35% of them singletons. The sequencing sample was made of synovial fluid, either unsorted or a sorted T cell fraction (not recorded which). Receptors originate from a male donor with ankylosing spondylitis. Both conserved end residues are part of each CDR3. A D gene is named only where the DNA matches it firmly. Not all rows give a size; the values are once, few, many and, for expanded clones, a class.

v_call	clone_size	j_call	d_call	cdr3_nt	cdr3_aa
TRBV20-1	.	TRBJ1-1	TRBD1	TGCAGTGCTTCACAGGCAGGGGGGGGCACTGAAGCTTTCTTT	CSASQAGGGTEAFF
TRBV24-1	many	TRBJ2-1	TRBD2	TGTGCCACCAGTGATTACGCGGGAGGCTCCTACAATGAGCAGTTCTTC	CATSDYAGGSYNEQFF
TRBV12-3/TRBV12-4	few	TRBJ1-2	TRBD1	TGTGCCAGCAGTAAATGGACAGGCAACTATGGCTACACCTTC	CASSKWTGNYGYTF
TRBV6-5	.	TRBJ2-3	.	TGTGCCAGCAGTTCTTCCGGGACACGCACAGATACGCAGTATTTT	CASSSSGTRTDTQYF
TRBV10-3	.	TRBJ2-3	.	TGTGCCATCAGTGCAGCCTTGGAGGATACGCAGTATTTT	CAISAALEDTQYF
TRBV28	.	TRBJ2-7	TRBD1	TGTGCCAGCACGCCCGGGACAGTCTCCTACGAGCAGTACTTC	CASTPGTVSYEQYF
TRBV4-2	many	TRBJ1-2	.	TGTGCCAGCAGCCAAGTAGACGTGGGAGGCTACACCTTC	CASSQVDVGGYTF
TRBV20-1	many	TRBJ2-7	.	TGCAGTGCTAGTTCCCCTGGCAGGGACTACGAGCAGTACTTC	CSASSPGRDYEQYF
TRBV7-9	.	TRBJ1-5	.	TGTGCCAGCAGCTGGAATAGCAATCAGCCCCAGCATTTT	CASSWNSNQPQHF
TRBV7-9	.	TRBJ2-1	TRBD1	TGTGCCAGCAGCTTAGGGACAGGGCCATCCTACAATGAGCAGTTCTTC	CASSLGTGPSYNEQFF
TRBV3-1	.	TRBJ2-1	.	TGTGCCAGCAGCCAAGTGGGGGAGCAGTTCTTC	CASSQVGEQFF
TRBV14	medium-sized	TRBJ2-5	.	TGTGCCAGCATCCCGGCGGGGTGGCAAGAGACCCAGTACTTC	CASIPAGWQETQYF
TRBV5-6	.	TRBJ2-2	TRBD1	TGTGCCAGCAGCGCCGAGACAGGGGTCGTCACCGGGGAGCTGTTTTTT	CASSAETGVVTGELFF
TRBV12-3/TRBV12-4	many	TRBJ2-7	TRBD2	TGTGCCAGCAGTCCCGATAGCGGGAGATACGAGCAGTACTTC	CASSPDSGRYEQYF
TRBV28	.	TRBJ1-4	TRBD1	TGTGCCAGCACCGCCGGTGGGACAGATAATGAAAAACTGTTTTTT	CASTAGGTDNEKLFF
TRBV15	few	TRBJ2-1	TRBD1	TGTGCCACCAGCATCCTATCCGCGGGACAGGGGGGATCCTACAATGAGCAGTTCTTC	CATSILSAGQGGSYNEQFF
TRBV24-1	.	TRBJ2-1	TRBD2	TGTGCCACCAGCCTTACGGGGCTAGCGGGAGCGACGGGTGAGCAGTTCTTC	CATSLTGLAGATGEQFF
TRBV5-1	many	TRBJ1-1	.	TGCGCCAGCAGCTTGGTGGCGGCAGGTATGGGGATGAACACTGAAGCTTTCTTT	CASSLVAAGMGMNTEAFF
TRBV2	.	TRBJ2-2	.	TGTGCCAGCAGTGAAGCAAGGCTATCCTACACCGGGGAGCTGTTTTTT	CASSEARLSYTGELFF
TRBV4-3	.	TRBJ1-4	.	TGCGCCAGCAGGGCAGCTGTTAATGAAAAACTGTTTTTT	CASRAAVNEKLFF
TRBV2	.	TRBJ1-1	TRBD1	TGTGCCAGCAGCGAGGGACAGGGAGAAATGAACACTGAAGCTTTCTTT	CASSEGQGEMNTEAFF
TRBV12-3/TRBV12-4	few	TRBJ1-4	.	TGTGCCAGCAGTCCCATGGTGGGGAGTGAAAAACTGTTTTTT	CASSPMVGSEKLFF
TRBV2	.	TRBJ1-6	.	TGTGCCAGCAAGAGAAACGACTATAATTCACCCCTCCACTTT	CASKRNDYNSPLHF
TRBV19	few	TRBJ1-6	TRBD1	TGTGCCATTCCGGGACAGCGCTCCTATAATTCACCCCTCCACTTT	CAIPGQRSYNSPLHF
TRBV12-3/TRBV12-4	many	TRBJ2-7	TRBD1	TGTGCCAGCAGTTTAACCGGGACAGGGAGCTTCGAGCAGTACTTC	CASSLTGTGSFEQYF
TRBV10-3	.	TRBJ1-2	.	TGTGCCATCAGCCCTTTGGTCGGCGGGGTTGCTAACTATGGCTACACCTTC	CAISPLVGGVANYGYTF
TRBV5-1	once	TRBJ2-7	TRBD1	TGCGCCAGCAGCTCTTGGACAGGGCCCTACGAGCAGTACTTC	CASSSWTGPYEQYF
TRBV24-1	.	TRBJ2-1	.	TGTGCCACCAGTGATCCGGGACGGAGTCCCCTAGAGGGGTCCTACAATGAGCAGTTCTTC	CATSDPGRSPLEGSYNEQFF
TRBV3-1	few	TRBJ2-7	.	TGTGCCAGCAGCCAAGGGCTCGGGAACAACGAGCAGTACTTC	CASSQGLGNNEQYF
TRBV11-1	.	TRBJ2-7	TRBD1	TGTGCCAGCAGCTTAGCCCTAAGTTGGACAGGGGGCTACGAGCAGTACTTC	CASSLALSWTGGYEQYF
TRBV20-1	.	TRBJ2-7	.	TGCAGTGCCGGACCGGGGGCCCCCTCCTACGAGCAGTACTTC	CSAGPGAPSYEQYF
TRBV11-2	.	TRBJ2-3	TRBD2	TGTGCCAGCAGCTTAGATTGGTCCGGGGGGACAGATACGCAGTATTTT	CASSLDWSGGTDTQYF
TRBV19	many	TRBJ2-1	.	TGTGCCAGTAGTTCAGGGGAAGGAACCATCCATGAGCAGTTCTTC	CASSSGEGTIHEQFF
TRBV7-8	.	TRBJ2-7	.	TGTGCCAGCGTACAGGGGACTAGCTACGAGCAGTACTTC	CASVQGTSYEQYF
TRBV5-5	.	TRBJ2-2	TRBD2	TGTGCCAGCAGCCCCCGTGCCCGCGGGAGCGACACCGGGGAGCTGTTTTTT	CASSPRARGSDTGELFF
TRBV5-1	.	TRBJ1-4	.	TGCGCCAGCAGGTCGGACTCAACTAATGAAAAACTGTTTTTT	CASRSDSTNEKLFF
TRBV20-1	.	TRBJ2-4	TRBD1	TGCAGTGCTAGACAGGGGGTTCCCAAAAACATTCAGTACTTC	CSARQGVPKNIQYF
TRBV9	.	TRBJ1-1	TRBD1	TGTGCCAGCAGCCCGAGACAGGGAGGAAAGAACACTGAAGCTTTCTTT	CASSPRQGGKNTEAFF
TRBV10-3	.	TRBJ2-5	.	TGTGCCATCAGTGAGGGCGGACAAGAGACCCAGTACTTC	CAISEGGQETQYF
TRBV11-3	few	TRBJ1-6	.	TGTGCCAGCAGAGGGAATTCACCCCTCCACTTT	CASRGNSPLHF
TRBV5-1	.	TRBJ1-2	.	TGCGCCAGCAGCCGAGACGGGGGGGACTATGGCTACACCTTC	CASSRDGGDYGYTF
TRBV7-3	.	TRBJ2-3	TRBD2	TGTGCCAGCGGGCGGGGGGGCATTAGCACAGATACGCAGTATTTT	CASGRGGISTDTQYF
TRBV2	.	TRBJ2-1	.	TGTGCCAGCAGGGAGGGGCCCTGGCTGTTCTTC	CASREGPWLFF
TRBV30	.	TRBJ2-2	TRBD1	TGTGCCGGGGCGACAGGGGTGACCGGGGAGCTGTTTTTT	CAGATGVTGELFF
TRBV7-2	many	TRBJ2-7	.	TGTGCCAGCAGCCCTATGCCTGCCTCCTACGAGCAGTACTTC	CASSPMPASYEQYF
TRBV20-1	.	TRBJ1-2	.	TGCAGTGCTAGAGATTCTCTCCGGGACAACAGTGGCTACACCTTC	CSARDSLRDNSGYTF